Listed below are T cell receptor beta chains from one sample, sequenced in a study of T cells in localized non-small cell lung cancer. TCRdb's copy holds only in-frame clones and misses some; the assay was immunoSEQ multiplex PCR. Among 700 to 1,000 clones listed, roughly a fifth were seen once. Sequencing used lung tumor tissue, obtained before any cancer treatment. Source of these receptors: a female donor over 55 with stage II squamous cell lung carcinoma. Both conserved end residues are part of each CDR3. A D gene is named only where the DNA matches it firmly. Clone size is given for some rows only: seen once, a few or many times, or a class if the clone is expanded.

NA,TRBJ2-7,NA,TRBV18,TGTGCCAGCTCACCGGGACACGGCTACGAGCAGTACTTC,CASSPGHGYEQYF
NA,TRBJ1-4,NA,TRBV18,TGTGCCAGCTCACCACGCCAGGCCAACGGTAATGAAAAACTGTTTTTT,CASSPRQANGNEKLFF
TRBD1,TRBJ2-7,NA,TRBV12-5,TGTGCTAGTGGTCCACAGGGGGGAGCCTACGAGCAGTACTTC,CASGPQGGAYEQYF
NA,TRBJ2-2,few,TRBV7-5,TGTGCCAGCAGCCTGGGGGATTTCGGGGTCGGGGAGCTGTTTTTT,CASSLGDFGVGELFF
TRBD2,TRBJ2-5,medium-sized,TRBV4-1,TGCGCCAGCAGCCATGGTCTTATAGCGGGGGGGTCAGGAGAGACCCAGTACTTC,CASSHGLIAGGSGETQYF
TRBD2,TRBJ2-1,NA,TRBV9,TGTGCCAGCAGCACCCGGAGCGGGAGGGGCTACAATGAGCAGTTCTTC,CASSTRSGRGYNEQFF
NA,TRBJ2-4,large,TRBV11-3,TGTGCCAGCAGCTTGGCTTACAGACTAGCCAAAAACATTCAGTACTTC,CASSLAYRLAKNIQYF
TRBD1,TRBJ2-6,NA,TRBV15,TGTGCCACCTCCGGGACAGGGGGCGCTGGGGCCAACGTCCTGACTTTC,CATSGTGGAGANVLTF
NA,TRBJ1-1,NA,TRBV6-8,TGTGCCAGCAGCCTGGTCTTGGGGGAGGCTTTCTTT,CASSLVLGEAFF
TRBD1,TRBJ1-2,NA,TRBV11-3,TGTGCCAGCAGCTTGCAGGGGGCAAGGCAGGGCTACACCTTC,CASSLQGARQGYTF
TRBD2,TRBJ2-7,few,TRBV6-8,TGTGCCAGCGGGGGGGTGCTCTACGAGCAGTACTTC,CASGGVLYEQYF
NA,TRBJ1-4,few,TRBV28,TGTGCCAGCAGTCAGACAGGTGGCGAAAAACTGTTTTTT,CASSQTGGEKLFF
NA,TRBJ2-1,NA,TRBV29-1,TGCAGCGTCGCTAGCGATTACAACAATGAGCAGTTCTTC,CSVASDYNNEQFF
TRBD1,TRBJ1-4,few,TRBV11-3,TGTGCCAGCAGCTTGACACGGGACAGCCTAAATGAAAAACTGTTTTTT,CASSLTRDSLNEKLFF
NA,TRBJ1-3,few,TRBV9,TGTGCCAGCAGCGTAGAGGGGAAGATTGGAAACACCATATATTTT,CASSVEGKIGNTIYF
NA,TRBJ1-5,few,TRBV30,TGTGCCTGGAGTGTAGGGAAGGCCGCTGATCAGCCCCAGCATTTT,CAWSVGKAADQPQHF
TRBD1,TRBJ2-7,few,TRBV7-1,TGTGCCAGCAGCTTAAGGGACAGGGTCGAGCAGTACTTC,CASSLRDRVEQYF
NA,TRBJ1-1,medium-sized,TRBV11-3,TGTGCCAGCAGCTTACAGGGTGGGAGGACTGAAGCTTTCTTT,CASSLQGGRTEAFF
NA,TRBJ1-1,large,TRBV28,TGTGCCAGCAGTTTGTTCACGGGAAACACTGAAGCTTTCTTT,CASSLFTGNTEAFF
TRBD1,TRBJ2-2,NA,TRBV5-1,TGCGCCAGCAGCTCGACAGGGGACACCGGGGAGCTGTTTTTT,CASSSTGDTGELFF
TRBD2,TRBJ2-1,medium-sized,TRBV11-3,TGTGCCAGCAGCCGAAGCTTAGGTAGCGGGAGGGAGGCTGAGCAGTTCTTC,CASSRSLGSGREAEQFF
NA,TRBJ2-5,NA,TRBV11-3,TGTGCCAGCAGCCTAGGCTTCTGGGGGGGCAGAGAGACCCAGTACTTC,CASSLGFWGGRETQYF
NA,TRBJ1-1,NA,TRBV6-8,TGTGCCAGCAGCCTCCGAGGGGGACCTGGTGCAAACACTGAAGCTTTCTTT,CASSLRGGPGANTEAFF
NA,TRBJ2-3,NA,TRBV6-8,TGTGCCAGCAGTTACTCGAGGACGTGGGGGGCAGATACGCAGTATTTT,CASSYSRTWGADTQYF
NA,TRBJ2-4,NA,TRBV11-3,TGTGCCAGCAGCTTAAATCGGGCAGCCAAAAACATTCAGTACTTC,CASSLNRAAKNIQYF
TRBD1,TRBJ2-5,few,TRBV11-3,TGTGCCAGCAGCCTTCTCGGACAGGGGTCAGAGACCCAGTACTTC,CASSLLGQGSETQYF
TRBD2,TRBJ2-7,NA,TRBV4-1,TGCGCCAGCAGCCAAGAAGGCGGGAGGGCCTACGAGCAGTACTTC,CASSQEGGRAYEQYF
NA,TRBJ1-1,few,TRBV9,TGTGCCAGCAGTTTTAGCAGGGGGAACACTGAAGCTTTCTTT,CASSFSRGNTEAFF
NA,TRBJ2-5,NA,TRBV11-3,TGTGCCAGCAGCTTGGCCGCGGGGAAAAGGACCCAGTACTTC,CASSLAAGKRTQYF
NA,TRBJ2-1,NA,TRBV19,TGTGCCAGTAGTATAGTTCGGACTATCCAACACAACAATGAGCAGTTCTTC,CASSIVRTIQHNNEQFF
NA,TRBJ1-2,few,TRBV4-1,TGCGCCAGCAGCCAAGATTTAACGGAAGCCTATGGCTACACCTTC,CASSQDLTEAYGYTF
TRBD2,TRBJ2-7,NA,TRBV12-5,TGTGCTAGTGGTAGGGACTACTCCTACGAGCAGTACTTC,CASGRDYSYEQYF
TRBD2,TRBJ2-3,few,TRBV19,TGTGCCAGTAGTGACCTGGGTCTAGCGGGGGCCGCCGGGTGGCCCGATACGCAGTATTTT,CASSDLGLAGAAGWPDTQYF
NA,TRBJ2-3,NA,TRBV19,TGTGCCAGCCGATCTATAGTGGCAGGCACGGGAATGGATACGCAGTATTTT,CASRSIVAGTGMDTQYF
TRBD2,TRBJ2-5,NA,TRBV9,TGTGCCAGCACCAAGGGTCGGGGACTAGCGGGGCAAGAGACCCAGTACTTC,CASTKGRGLAGQETQYF
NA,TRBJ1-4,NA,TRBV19,TGTGCCAGTAGTACACAACCGGGCCAACTCGTAGAAAAACTGTTTTTT,CASSTQPGQLVEKLFF
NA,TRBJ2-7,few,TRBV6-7,TGTGCCAGCAGTAACCGACCGGAGCAGTACTTC,CASSNRPEQYF
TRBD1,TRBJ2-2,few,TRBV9,TGTGCCAGCAGCGGCGGGACAGGGTTTAACACCGGGGAGCTGTTTTTT,CASSGGTGFNTGELFF
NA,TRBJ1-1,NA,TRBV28,TGTGCCAGCAGTCGAGGGGGGGCGTTGACTGAAGCTTTCTTT,CASSRGGALTEAFF
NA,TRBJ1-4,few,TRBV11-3,TGTGCCAGCAGCTTAGGGGGGGGCCGTAATGAAAAACTGTTTTTT,CASSLGGGRNEKLFF
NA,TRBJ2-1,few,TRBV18,TGTGCCAGCTCACCACAACGGGGGTACAATGAGCAGTTCTTC,CASSPQRGYNEQFF
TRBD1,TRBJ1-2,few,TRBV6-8,TGTGCCAGCAGTTACGGCGGGACAGGAAGCCGCTACACCTTC,CASSYGGTGSRYTF
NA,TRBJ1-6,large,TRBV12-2,TGTGCCAGTTCGATTTCCGACGGAGGGTCACCCCTCCACTTT,CASSISDGGSPLHF
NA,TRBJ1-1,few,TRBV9,TGTGCCAGCAGCGAAGGGGCGATGAACACTGAAGCTTTCTTT,CASSEGAMNTEAFF
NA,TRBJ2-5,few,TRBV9,TGTGCCAGCAGTGAAACAGGTCCCACCGAGACCCAGTACTTC,CASSETGPTETQYF
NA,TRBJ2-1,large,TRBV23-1,TGCGCCAGCAGCGGGGAAGGGGAGGTCGAGCAGTTCTTC,CASSGEGEVEQFF
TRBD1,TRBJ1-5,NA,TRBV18,TGTGCCAGCTCACCACGAGGACAGGGGTGGGATCAGCCCCAGCATTTT,CASSPRGQGWDQPQHF